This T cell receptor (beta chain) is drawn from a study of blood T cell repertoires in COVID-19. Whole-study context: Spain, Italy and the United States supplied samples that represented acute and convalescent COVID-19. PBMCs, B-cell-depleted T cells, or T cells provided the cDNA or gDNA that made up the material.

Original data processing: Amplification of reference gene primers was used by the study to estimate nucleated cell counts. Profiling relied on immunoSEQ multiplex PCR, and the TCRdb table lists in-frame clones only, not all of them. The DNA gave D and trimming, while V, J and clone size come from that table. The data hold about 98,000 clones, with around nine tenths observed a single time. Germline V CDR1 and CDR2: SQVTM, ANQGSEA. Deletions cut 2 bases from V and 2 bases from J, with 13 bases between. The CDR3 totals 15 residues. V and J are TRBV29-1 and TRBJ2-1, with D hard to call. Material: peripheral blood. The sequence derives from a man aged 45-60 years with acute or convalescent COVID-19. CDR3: CSVEYEEMTYNEQFF. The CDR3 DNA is TGCAGCGTTGAATACGAGGAAATGACCTACAATGAGCAGTTCTTC.